The 14 T cell receptor beta chains listed next were all sequenced from one sample in a study of vaccination and CD4 T cells after COVID-19. Antigens of these TCRs are unknown. Treatment of the sample: approximately 9-day PBMC culture with coronavirus spike peptide pools or control peptides (ViraFEST assay). The Oncomine TCR Beta short-read assay was what sequenced the DNA obtained from cultured CD4+ T cells. TCRdb recomputed calls from the PCR reads with MiXCR, one row per CDR3 protein. The sample includes around 20,000 distinct CDR3 sequences, roughly 70% of them seen just once. The material sequenced was CD4+ T cells from blood, cultured in vitro. These receptor sequences come from a human donor who had recovered from COVID-19.

In this sample, this clonotype turned up a few times. V usage is TRBV20-1 and J usage is TRBJ1-6; tentative D call: TRBD1 (6 bases). The CDR3 has 16 amino acids. V was pared by 0 bases and J by 12 bases, with 21 bases between. The germline CDR1 and CDR2 sequences are DFQATT and SNEGSKA (reference sequence). The CDR3 loop is CSARDAGQSIQGPLHF. CDR3 nucleotides: TGCAGTGCTAGAGATGCCGGACAGTCAATTCAAGGACCCCTCCACTTT.

DNA for the CDR3: TGTGCCATCAGTGAGACACTAGCGGTGGGGGGCCAAGAGACCCAGTACTTC. Residues: CAISETLAVGGQETQYF. The chain links TRBV10-3 to TRBJ2-5, with TRBD2 matching 8 bases. Trimming took 2 bases from V and 1 from J; bases not matched to a gene: 9. This CDR3 is built from 17 residues. Germline V gene sequence: CDR1 ENHRY, CDR2 SYGVKD.

This chain joins TRBV19 and TRBJ2-7; D gene ambiguous. Germline CDR1 LNHDA, CDR2 SQIVND (reference sequence). CDR3 length: 14 amino acids. Trimming pared 3 bases from V and 2 bases from J, leaving 11 bases between. For the CDR3, the DNA is TGTGCCAGTAGTATCGGACGGCTAGCCTACGAGCAGTACTTC. It encodes CASSIGRLAYEQYF.

This chain joins TRBV30 and TRBJ1-6, with D possibly being TRBD1 (6 bases). With 7 bases removed from V and 7 bases from J, the gap between germline ends came to 17 bases. Germline V gives CDR1 GTSNPN, CDR2 SVGIG (reference sequence). CDR3 size: 14 residues. CDR3 sequence (DNA): TGTGCCTCCCCCCGGCCTGGGGGCAATTCACCCCTCCACTTT. Its protein is CASPRPGGNSPLHF.

This clonotype has a handful of counts. This sequence joins TRBV20-1 and TRBJ1-6, with D possibly being TRBD1 (6 bases). Germline V CDR1 and CDR2: DFQATT, SNEGSKA (reference sequence). V was cut by 6 bases and J by 7 bases, with 16 bases left in between. The CDR3 sequence is 14 residues long. As DNA, the CDR3 is TGCAGTGCCCGGAGGGGGAGGTTGAATTCACCCCTCCACTTT. It is translated as CSARRGRLNSPLHF.

This clonotype appeared once. The chain recombines TRBV7-2 with TRBJ2-7; TRBD2 agrees at 9 bases. Per the germline V gene, CDR1 is SGHTA and CDR2 is FQGNSA. The V and J ends lost 1 base and 2 bases, in that order; junction bases with no gene match: 6. CDR3 length: 16 residues. The CDR3 sequence is CASSLGSSGAAYEQYF. The CDR3 nucleotides read TGTGCCAGCAGCTTAGGTTCTAGCGGGGCGGCCTACGAGCAGTACTTC.

As for this clonotype: A read error may account for a junction end that differs from germline. This chain connects TRBV19 to TRBJ1-6; the D is unclear. The CDR3 spans 14 residues. CDR1 LNHDA and CDR2 SQIVND come from the germline V gene (reference sequence). CDR3 nucleotide sequence: TGCGGAACTGCTTATAAGGCTCATAATTCACCCCTCCACTTT. Amino acid sequence: CGTAYKAHNSPLHF.

This clonotype was detected once. V usage is TRBV20-1 and J usage is TRBJ2-1, with 12 bases fitting TRBD2. In germline, CDR1 is DFQATT, CDR2 SNEGSKA (reference sequence). The ends lost 0 bases at V and 8 bases at J; junction bases unmatched: 14. This CDR3 region has 18 residues. The CDR3 nucleotides are TGCAGTGCTAGAGATTTTCGGCTAGCGGGAGGGAGGAGGGATGAGCAGTTCTTC. It yields the protein CSARDFRLAGGRRDEQFF.

This sequence joins TRBV6-1 and TRBJ2-7, with D hard to call. The CDR3 totals 11 residues. V lost 4 bases and J lost 4, with 5 bases in between. Germline CDR1 and CDR2: MNHNS and SASEGT. CDR3 in DNA: TGTGCCAGCAGTGCAGGTTACGAGCAGTACTTC. Protein: CASSAGYEQYF.

This clonotype is a singleton in its sample. The chain is built from TRBV7-2 and TRBJ2-7, with D perhaps matching TRBD2 (6 bases). The CDR3 has 13 amino acids. In germline, CDR1 is SGHTA, CDR2 FQGNSA. The germline V and J ends were trimmed by 5 bases and 6 bases, with 14 bases remaining between them. The CDR3 nucleotides are TGTGCCAGCAGCCCCCTTTTCGGGGGCGAGCAGTACTTC. Encoded protein: CASSPLFGGEQYF.

Of note for this clonotype: At one boundary the junction diverges from the germline segment, which might be a read error. The V gene is TRBV7-9, the J gene TRBJ2-2; 7 positions agree with TRBD2. CDR1 and CDR2 from the germline V gene are SEHNR and FQNEAQ (reference sequence). The CDR3 is 13 amino acids. This CDR3 reads CASKASGSGELFF. CDR3 DNA sequence: TGTGCTAGCAAGGCTAGCGGTTCCGGGGAGCTGTTTTTT.

The chain uses TRBV12-5 and TRBJ1-1, with 8 positions matching TRBD1. CDR3 length equals 13 residues. The germline CDR1 and CDR2 sequences are LGHNT and FRNRAP. J was trimmed by 3 bases and V by 5 bases; bases with no gene match: 2. DNA of the CDR3: TGTGCTAGTGGTCTGACAGGGGACACTGAAGCTTTCTTT. Protein: CASGLTGDTEAFF.

The rearrangement links TRBV7-4 to TRBJ2-5, with 7 bases that match TRBD2. Germline V gene lookup returns CDR1 SGHVT and CDR2 SQSDAQ. The CDR3 totals 14 residues. V lost 5 bases to trimming and J lost 4 bases; unmatched junction nucleotides: 7. The CDR3 bases are TGTGCCAGCAGCGTCACTAGCGTGGGAGAGACCCAGTACTTC. Protein: CASSVTSVGETQYF.

This clonotype was detected only a few times. The chain links TRBV7-6 to TRBJ1-6; unclear D gene. Germline CDR1 reads SGHVS; CDR2 reads FNYEAQ. This CDR3 has 13 amino acids. V lost 1 base to trimming and J lost 11 bases, with 9 bases between them. The CDR3 here is CASSLDLDPPLHF. In nucleotides, the CDR3 is TGTGCCAGCAGCTTAGATCTGGACCCACCCCTCCACTTT.